This T cell receptor beta chain was found in a study of tumor-infiltrating lymphocytes in primary liver carcinoma. The investigators made TCR beta cDNA from about 500 ng total RNA, using a constant-region primer. TCR beta libraries came from three nested multiplex PCR rounds using slightly modified ARM-PCR. TRBV1-TRBV30 forward primers paired with a C-beta reverse primer drove the first two PCR rounds, approximately 11 cycles each. TCRdb recomputed calls from the multiplex PCR reads with MiXCR, one row per CDR3 protein. The sample lists fewer than 80,000 distinct CDR3 sequences; approximately 69% were seen once. Without any cell sorting, roughly 17-31 mg of bulk tissue yielded co-extracted RNA and DNA. The germline V and J ends were trimmed by 6 bases and 12 bases, with 21 bases remaining between them. The CDR3 sequence is 13 residues long. From germline, CDR1 is SGHAT and CDR2 FQNNGV.

This receptor was taken from a man in his forties with primary liver carcinoma and hepatitis B virus infection. The sample taken for sequencing was tumor-adjacent normal liver tissue. The rearrangement uses TRBV11-2 and TRBJ2-7; D possibly corresponds to TRBD2 (6 bases). This CDR3 reads CASRFGGASKRYF. In DNA, the CDR3 is TGTGCCAGCAGATTCGGAGGGGCTAGCAAGCGGTACTTC. Full variable domain (rest looked up from reference TRBV11-2 and TRBJ2-7): EAGVAQSPRYKIIEKRQSVAFWCNPISGHATLYWYQQILGQGPKLLIQFQNNGVVDDSQLPKDRFSAERLKGVDSTLKIQPAKLEDSAVYLCASRFGGASKRYFGPGTRLTVT.